The 18 T cell receptor beta chains reported below all come from one sample, sequenced in a study of blood T cell repertoires in COVID-19. The protocol was immunoSEQ multiplex PCR, while the TCRdb copy is restricted to in-frame clones and leaves out a portion. This table holds 60,000 to 90,000 clones, around 80% found once. What was sequenced was peripheral blood. The receptors were gathered from a woman aged 45-65 years with acute or convalescent COVID-19.

This rearrangement joins TRBV7-2 to TRBJ2-7, with 9 bases aligning to TRBD2. Germline CDR1 is SGHTA and CDR2 is FQGNSA. This CDR3 comprises 19 residues. Trimming at V came to 1 base and at J to 3 bases, leaving 16 bases not matched to a gene. The CDR3 DNA reads TGTGCCAGCAGCTTAGTGCATTCGGCGGGAGGGGGGAAACTCTACGAGCAGTACTTC. Its protein product is CASSLVHSAGGGKLYEQYF.

V usage is TRBV5-5 and J usage is TRBJ1-6; D remains unclear. CDR1 is SGHKS and CDR2 is YYEKEE in the germline V gene (reference sequence). CDR3 length: 15 residues. V lost 2 bases and J 4 bases, leaving 10 bases between the germline ends. The CDR3 DNA sequence: TGTGCCAGCAGCTTAGAGGTAGCATATAATTCACCCCTCCACTTT. This sequence encodes CASSLEVAYNSPLHF. Together with reference TRBV5-5 and TRBJ1-6, the CDR3 gives the full variable domain: DAGVTQSPTHLIKTRGQQVTLRCSPISGHKSVSWYQQVLGQGPQFIFQYYEKEERGRGNFPDRFSARQFPNYSSELNVNALLLGDSALYLCASSLEVAYNSPLHFGNGTRLTVT.

The rearrangement uses TRBV2 and TRBJ2-7, with D tentatively TRBD1 (6 bases). Trimming left V 4 bases short and J 2 bases short, with 15 bases between. This CDR3 region has 15 residues. Germline CDR1 SNHLY, CDR2 FYNNEI. DNA of the CDR3: TGTGCCAGCAGTGGCGACAGGAGAAAGACCTACGAGCAGTACTTC. As protein: CASSGDRRKTYEQYF.

The J gene is TRBJ2-5, the V gene TRBV20-1, with D perhaps matching TRBD2 (6 bases). V lost 6 bases to trimming and J lost 3 bases, with 8 bases between them. The CDR3 has 11 amino acids. Germline V gives CDR1 DFQATT, CDR2 SNEGSKA (reference sequence). The CDR3 DNA reads as TGCAGTGCCGGAGGGGAAGAGACCCAGTACTTC. This codes for CSAGGEETQYF.

This chain connects TRBV11-2 to TRBJ2-3, with TRBD1 matching over 9 bases. The germline V gene has CDR1 SGHAT and CDR2 FQNNGV. The CDR3 runs to 16 residues. V gave up 5 bases and J gave up 7 bases; unmatched junction bases: 13. This CDR3 reads CASSRISGTGSYTQYF. CDR3 sequence (DNA): TGTGCCAGCAGCCGGATTTCCGGGACAGGGTCCTATACGCAGTATTTT.

The V call is TRBV7-8, the J call TRBJ1-4; maybe TRBD1 (5 bases). CDR1 is SGHVS and CDR2 is FQNEAQ in the germline V gene. The V and J ends lost 3 bases and 4 bases respectively, with 12 bases between them. CDR3 length equals 15 residues. The CDR3: CASSFRRGHNEKLFF. CDR3 in DNA: TGTGCCAGCAGCTTTAGAAGGGGCCATAATGAAAAACTGTTTTTT.

This clone turned up a few times. V gene TRBV15 combines with J gene TRBJ2-2, with 8 bases aligning to TRBD1. Germline values: CDR1 LNHNV, CDR2 YYDKDF (reference sequence). Trimming cost V 1 base and J 4 bases; bases outside gene matches: 8. This CDR3 spans 17 amino acids. In DNA, the CDR3 is TGTGCCACCAGCAGAGTGGCGACAGGGGAATTCACCGGGGAGCTGTTTTTT. As protein: CATSRVATGEFTGELFF.

This clone turned up a few times. Other nucleotide sequences from this sample produce the same CDR3. This chain links TRBV6-2 or TRBV6-3 with TRBJ2-1; D is possibly TRBD1 (5 bases). Trimming removed 6 bases at V and 6 bases at J, with 9 bases between. The length of the CDR3 is 12 residues. Germline CDR1 reads MNHEY; CDR2 reads SVGEGT. Here the CDR3 reads CASSSRANEQFF. The CDR3 region has the DNA TGTGCCAGCAGCTCCAGGGCCAATGAGCAGTTCTTC.

The chain combines TRBV29-1 with TRBJ1-2, with D possibly matching TRBD1 (6 bases). CDR3 length equals 15 residues. Germline CDR1 and CDR2: SQVTM and ANQGSEA. With 4 bases removed from V and 1 base from J, the gap between germline ends came to 16 bases. The CDR3 is CSVGSREGGNYGYTF. CDR3 bases: TGCAGCGTTGGCTCCAGGGAGGGGGGTAACTATGGCTACACCTTC.

This clone was detected only a few times. The chain is built from TRBV7-3 and TRBJ2-1, with 10 bases fitting TRBD2. Germline V gives CDR1 SGHTA, CDR2 FQGTGA. With 2 bases clipped from V and 4 bases from J, the junction kept 5 bases outside the gene matches. CDR3 length: 16 amino acids. The CDR3 sequence is CASSLDTSGVYNEQFF. The DNA for the CDR3 is TGTGCCAGCAGCTTAGATACTAGCGGGGTTTACAATGAGCAGTTCTTC.

The chain uses TRBV5-6 and TRBJ2-7, with D perhaps matching TRBD1 (6 bases). The germline gives CDR1 SGHDT, CDR2 YYEEEE. This CDR3 has 16 amino acids. Trimming stripped 1 base from V and 1 base from J, with 15 bases between. The CDR3 region has the DNA TGTGCCAGCAGCTTGTTTCGGGACACCCTATCCTACGAGCAGTACTTC. Encoded protein: CASSLFRDTLSYEQYF.

This clone appeared a single time. The chain carries TRBV19 and TRBJ1-5; TRBD1 aligns across 8 bases. V lost 6 bases and J lost 1; bases outside the gene matches: 5. The germline CDR1 and CDR2 sequences are LNHDA and SQIVND (reference sequence). This CDR3 spans 15 amino acids. CDR3 nucleotides: TGTGCCAGTAGAACGACAGGGGAGAGCAATCAGCCCCAGCATTTT. It encodes CASRTTGESNQPQHF.

The chain employs TRBV18 and TRBJ1-3; 9 bases are a match to TRBD1. This CDR3 region has 16 residues. Trimming removed 2 bases from V and 3 bases from J; junction bases left unmatched: 5. Germline lookup yields CDR1 KGHSH and CDR2 LQKENI. The chain's CDR3 is CASSPGRTGVGNTIYF. CDR3 nucleotides: TGTGCCAGCTCACCAGGCCGGACAGGGGTTGGAAACACCATATATTTT.

The rearrangement uses TRBV2 and TRBJ2-7, with 8 bases matching TRBD1. Germline CDR1 reads SNHLY; CDR2 reads FYNNEI. The V segment lost 7 bases and the J segment 4 bases; nucleotides outside the gene matches: 6. CDR3 length equals 13 residues. As DNA, the CDR3 is TGTGCCAGCAAAGGGACAGGCCCTTACGAGCAGTACTTC. Translating gives CASKGTGPYEQYF.

The chain carries TRBV7-9 and TRBJ1-2, with TRBD1 identical over 10 bases. CDR1 is SEHNR, CDR2 FQNEAQ, per germline (reference sequence). V was pared by 6 bases and J by 8 bases, with 9 bases of the junction left unmatched. The CDR3 is made up of 14 amino acids. The chain's CDR3 is CASRHGTGVHGYTF. CDR3 coding DNA: TGTGCCAGCAGACACGGGACAGGGGTGCACGGCTACACCTTC.

The chain joins TRBV7-9 to TRBJ2-7, with D tentatively TRBD2 (5 bases). V was clipped by 2 bases and J by 2 bases, with 13 bases between them. The CDR3 is made up of 15 amino acids. Germline V gives CDR1 SEHNR, CDR2 FQNEAQ (reference sequence). CDR3 nucleotides: TGTGCCAGCAGCTTAACTCCATCCGGGACCTACGAGCAGTACTTC. Protein: CASSLTPSGTYEQYF.

The chain couples TRBV5-4 to TRBJ1-6; no firm D call. V was cut by 1 base and J by 6 bases, with 8 bases left in between. The CDR3 consists of 14 residues. Germline CDR1 and CDR2: SGHNT and YYREEE (reference sequence). CDR3 DNA: TGTGCCAGCAGCTTGTCAGGTGTTAATTCACCCCTCCACTTT. Translated, it gives CASSLSGVNSPLHF.

This chain links TRBV10-3 with TRBJ2-1; 7 bases are a match to TRBD2. Germline CDR1 is ENHRY and CDR2 is SYGVKD. V was clipped by 7 bases and J by 4 bases; unmatched bases: 10. This CDR3 is built from 15 residues. The CDR3 reads CAIKPLGGSYNEQFF. The CDR3 DNA is TGTGCCATCAAACCCCTAGGCGGGAGTTACAATGAGCAGTTCTTC.